These 32 T cell receptor beta chains were sequenced from one sample in a study of PD-1 blockade in mismatch repair-deficient tumors. The antigens for these receptors are not known. The method was immunoSEQ multiplex PCR; TCRdb's version includes in-frame clones alone and lacks a portion of them. The table has 7,000 to 9,000 clones, over 80% seen once. Time point noted: roughly 10-day in vitro stimulation with candidate neoantigen peptide 7. The sequences come from cells cultured in vitro, collected from a patient treated with pembrolizumab. The receptors stem from an adult with mismatch repair-deficient cancer.

This clone was counted only a few times. The V call is TRBV9, the J call TRBJ2-1; perhaps TRBD1 as D (6 bases). With 1 base removed from V and 8 bases from J, the gap between germline ends came to 10 bases. The CDR3 extends over 13 amino acids. Germline-derived CDR1 and CDR2 are SGDLS and YYNGEE. As DNA, the CDR3 is TGTGCCAGCAGCGTAACAGGGTTCGATGAGCAGTTCTTC. Its protein is CASSVTGFDEQFF.

The V gene is TRBV7-6, the J gene TRBJ2-7; the match to TRBD2 covers 7 bases. The CDR3 runs 19 residues. From germline, CDR1 is SGHVS and CDR2 FNYEAQ. After removal of 1 base from V and 5 bases from J, the junction contained 20 bases not matched to a gene. The chain's CDR3 is CASSLGAGRGGARSNEQYF. The DNA for the CDR3 is TGTGCCAGCAGCTTAGGAGCAGGTCGGGGAGGGGCTCGGTCTAACGAGCAGTACTTC.

The chain employs TRBV5-1 and TRBJ1-1, with D unresolved. There are 17 residues in the CDR3. V was cut by 7 bases and J by 1 base, with 23 bases left in between. Per germline, CDR1 SGHRS and CDR2 YFSETQ. The CDR3 loop reads CASRPVGTGSGNTEAFF. DNA of the CDR3: TGCGCCAGCCGCCCCGTCGGAACGGGGAGTGGGAACACTGAAGCTTTCTTT.

The gene calls are TRBV6-5 and TRBJ2-7, with D possibly TRBD2 on 6 matching bases. The CDR3 has 13 amino acids. V dropped 2 bases and J dropped 4 bases, with 9 bases sitting between them. Germline V gene lookup returns CDR1 MNHEY and CDR2 SVGAGI. The CDR3 coding sequence is TGTGCCAGCAGTTACGCAGGAGGGTACGAGCAGTACTTC. Protein sequence: CASSYAGGYEQYF.

The genes are TRBV2 and TRBJ1-3; D gene ambiguous. Trimming removed 6 bases from V and 4 bases from J, with 13 bases in between. In germline, CDR1 is SNHLY, CDR2 FYNNEI. The CDR3 covers 14 residues. In DNA, the CDR3 is TGTGCCAGCAGGGCCTGGGGTAAAGGAAACACCATATATTTT. As protein: CASRAWGKGNTIYF.

The chain employs TRBV10-3 and TRBJ1-1; 7 nucleotides agree with TRBD1. Germline assignment: CDR1 ENHRY and CDR2 SYGVKD. The trim removed 6 bases at V and 1 base at J, leaving 2 bases unmatched. The CDR3 loop spans 13 amino acids. The CDR3, as DNA: TGTGCCATCAGGGGGGACAGGAACACTGAAGCTTTCTTT. Its protein is CAIRGDRNTEAFF.

The V call is TRBV7-2, the J call TRBJ2-3; 7 bases map to TRBD2. From germline, CDR1 is SGHTA and CDR2 FQGNSA. The CDR3 has 13 amino acids. V shed 6 bases and J 5 bases; nucleotides not matched to a gene: 5. The CDR3 DNA reads as TGTGCCAGCAGAGCGGGATGGTTAGATACGCAGTATTTT. As protein: CASRAGWLDTQYF.

The chain employs TRBV5-6 and TRBJ1-4; D possibly corresponds to TRBD1 (6 bases). V lost 0 bases and J lost 7, with 19 bases in between. The germline CDR1 and CDR2 sequences are SGHDT and YYEEEE. The CDR3 covers 17 residues. The CDR3 sequence: CASSLVGWGPGIEKLFF. The CDR3, as DNA: TGTGCCAGCAGCTTGGTTGGTTGGGGGCCAGGGATTGAAAAACTGTTTTTT.

This chain links TRBV2 with TRBJ2-5; D unresolved. Trimming cost V 8 bases and J 6 bases, with 4 bases left between them. This CDR3 has 9 amino acids. Germline CDR1 is SNHLY and CDR2 is FYNNEI. The CDR3 loop reads CASGKTQYF. Written as DNA, the CDR3 is TGTGCCAGCGGAAAGACCCAGTACTTC.

The chain couples TRBV11-1 to TRBJ2-1; maybe TRBD2 (6 bases). V was trimmed by 5 bases and J by 4 bases, leaving 21 bases between them. The germline CDR1 and CDR2 sequences are SGHAT and FQDESV (reference sequence). This CDR3 region has 17 residues. DNA of the CDR3: TGTGCCAGCAGCCTAGGGTTATGGGGCGGGGTATACAATGAGCAGTTCTTC. This sequence encodes CASSLGLWGGVYNEQFF.

The CDR3: CASSFRGYNEQFF. In DNA, the CDR3 is TGTGCCAGCAGTTTCCGCGGGTACAATGAGCAGTTCTTC. The V call is TRBV27, the J call TRBJ2-1, with D possibly matching TRBD2 (5 bases). V lost 3 bases and J 4 bases, leaving 7 bases between the germline ends. The germline CDR1 and CDR2 sequences are MNHEY and SMNVEV (reference sequence). There are 13 residues in the CDR3.

The V call is TRBV5-1, the J call TRBJ2-7; D may correspond to TRBD1 or TRBD2 (5 bases each). Germline CDR1 is SGHRS and CDR2 is YFSETQ. V was cut by 1 base and J by 4 bases, with 12 bases left in between. The CDR3 has 14 residues. The CDR3 spells CASSLRGGPYEQYF. CDR3 bases: TGCGCCAGCAGCTTGCGGGGCGGACCGTACGAGCAGTACTTC.

CDR3 loop: CASSGQGGQGSTDTQYF. The CDR3 DNA follows: TGTGCCAGCAGCGGCCAAGGGGGCCAAGGTAGCACAGATACGCAGTATTTT. The V call is TRBV9, the J call TRBJ2-3, with 7 bases aligning to TRBD1. Germline V lookup: CDR1 SGDLS, CDR2 YYNGEE. With V trimmed by 3 bases and J by 0 bases, 10 bases remained unmatched. The CDR3 extends over 17 amino acids.

The J gene is TRBJ2-1, the V gene TRBV18; 9 bases are shared with TRBD2. V lost 3 bases and J lost 8; bases outside the gene matches: 11. There are 16 residues in the CDR3. Germline CDR1 and CDR2: KGHSH and LQKENI. This CDR3 reads CASSPGDVAGGYEQFF. CDR3 nucleotides: TGTGCCAGCTCACCGGGTGATGTTGCGGGAGGGTATGAGCAGTTCTTC. The full variable domain, in which reference TRBV18 and TRBJ2-1 provide the parts outside the CDR3, is NAGVMQNPRHLVRRRGQEARLRCSPMKGHSHVYWYRQLPEEGLKFMVYLQKENIIDESGMPKERFSAEFPKEGPSILRIQQVVRGDSAAYFCASSPGDVAGGYEQFFGPGTRLTVL.

This sequence joins TRBV9 and TRBJ2-7; D possibly uses TRBD1 or TRBD2 (5 bases each). The CDR3 is 15 residues long. Germline CDR1 reads SGDLS; CDR2 reads YYNGEE. Between the trimmed V and J ends, which lost 0 bases and 1 base, there was a span of 11 bases. The CDR3: CASSVDGTESYEQYF. The CDR3 bases are TGTGCCAGCAGCGTAGACGGGACGGAATCCTACGAGCAGTACTTC.

This sequence joins TRBV5-1 and TRBJ2-5; TRBD2 aligns across 9 bases. The CDR3 covers 19 residues. The junction had 18 bases not matched to a gene; V was cut back by 4 bases and J by 2 bases. Germline CDR1 and CDR2: SGHRS and YFSETQ. The CDR3 loop is CASSGPSDLSGGRQETQYF. The CDR3 nucleotides are TGCGCCAGCAGCGGCCCTAGCGACCTCAGCGGGGGGCGTCAAGAGACCCAGTACTTC.

This clone has just one count. The V call is TRBV28, the J call TRBJ1-1; 7 nucleotides match TRBD1. The CDR3 sequence is 15 residues long. V shed 5 bases and J 7 bases; nucleotides not matched to a gene: 13. Looked up from germline, CDR1 is MDHEN and CDR2 is SYDVKM. The CDR3 DNA reads as TGTGCCAGCAGTGAACAGGGGTTGTTGGGCTTTGAAGCTTTCTTT. Amino acids: CASSEQGLLGFEAFF.

This clone came up a few times. The chain uses TRBV6-5 and TRBJ2-7, with unresolved D. The V gene lost 8 bases and the J gene lost 8 bases, with 22 bases spanning the gap. CDR3 length: 14 residues. The germline CDR1 and CDR2 sequences are MNHEY and SVGAGI. In DNA, the CDR3 is TGTGCCAGCCCTCACGGGCCGCCAAGCAGGAAGCAGTACTTC. Amino acids: CASPHGPPSRKQYF.

The chain couples TRBV27 to TRBJ2-7; the match to TRBD2 covers 7 bases. CDR1 is MNHEY and CDR2 is SMNVEV in the germline V gene (reference sequence). The V segment lost 8 bases and the J segment 3 bases; nucleotides outside the gene matches: 4. The CDR3 runs to 12 residues. The CDR3 region is CASFGGGYEQYF. The CDR3, as DNA: TGTGCCAGCTTTGGCGGGGGCTACGAGCAGTACTTC.

The genes are TRBV6-4 and TRBJ1-2; D unclear. The CDR3 is 13 residues long. The germline CDR1 and CDR2 sequences are MRHNA and SNTAGT. Deletions cut 6 bases from V and 3 bases from J, with 11 bases between. Here the CDR3 reads CASRRTGDYGYTF. CDR3 sequence (DNA): TGTGCCAGCAGGAGGACCGGGGACTATGGCTACACCTTC.

The chain joins TRBV9 to TRBJ1-1; D is unresolved. Per germline, CDR1 SGDLS and CDR2 YYNGEE. V was clipped by 1 base and J by 4 bases, with 11 bases between them. The CDR3 totals 14 residues. The CDR3, as DNA: TGTGCCAGCAGCGTACGCTTGGAGTCCACTGAAGCTTTCTTT. It yields the protein CASSVRLESTEAFF.

This chain links TRBV29-1 with TRBJ2-7; 12 nucleotides match TRBD1. The CDR3 has 16 amino acids. Germline V gives CDR1 SQVTM, CDR2 ANQGSEA. Trimming at V came to 4 bases and at J to 5 bases, leaving 12 bases not matched to a gene. Here the CDR3 reads CSVGRGRGTGGDEQYF. The CDR3 bases are TGCAGCGTTGGCCGAGGGAGGGGGACAGGGGGCGACGAGCAGTACTTC.

This chain connects TRBV25-1 to TRBJ1-5; no firm D call. V lost 2 bases and J lost 6, with 11 bases in between. The CDR3 runs to 14 residues. Germline values: CDR1 MGHDK, CDR2 SYGVNS. The chain's CDR3 is CASSELGIGQPQHF. The DNA for the CDR3 is TGTGCCAGCAGTGAACTAGGGATAGGTCAGCCCCAGCATTTT. Looking up the rest from reference TRBV25-1 and TRBJ1-5 gives the full variable domain: EADIYQTPRYLVIGTGKKITLECSQTMGHDKMYWYQQDPGMELHLIHYSYGVNSTEKGDLSSESTVSRIRTEHFPLTLESARPSHTSQYLCASSELGIGQPQHFGDGTRLSIL.

V gene TRBV30 combines with J gene TRBJ2-3, with 14 bases fitting TRBD2. V lost 2 bases and J lost 2; bases outside the gene matches: 6. The CDR3 extends over 17 amino acids. Germline assignment: CDR1 GTSNPN and CDR2 SVGIG (reference sequence). This CDR3 is CAWSRRTSGRHTDTQYF. CDR3 DNA sequence: TGTGCCTGGAGTAGAAGGACTAGCGGGAGGCACACAGATACGCAGTATTTT.

The chain uses TRBV14 and TRBJ2-1, with TRBD1 matching 7 bases. The CDR3 sequence is 13 residues long. The germline CDR1 and CDR2 sequences are SGHDN and FVKESK. J lost 13 bases, V lost 4 bases, and 10 bases had no gene match. CDR3: CASSLVLQGKQFF. The CDR3 DNA is TGTGCCAGCAGCCTCGTTCTACAGGGGAAACAGTTCTTC.

This clone occurred once. J is TRBJ2-2 and V is TRBV29-1; no firm D call. V was trimmed by 4 bases and J by 0 bases, leaving 3 bases between them. The CDR3 contains 12 residues. Germline V gene lookup returns CDR1 SQVTM and CDR2 ANQGSEA. The CDR3 DNA sequence: TGCAGCGTTGCCGCGAACACCGGGGAGCTGTTTTTT. This sequence encodes CSVAANTGELFF.

J is TRBJ2-3 and V is TRBV4-1; D not resolved. The CDR3 has 17 amino acids. Per germline, CDR1 MGHRA and CDR2 YSYEKL. Between the trimmed V and J ends, which lost 0 bases and 1 base, there was a span of 14 bases. In DNA form, the CDR3 reads TGCGCCAGCAGCCAAGAAGGCGGATCAGACCGCACAGATACGCAGTATTTT. This sequence encodes CASSQEGGSDRTDTQYF.

The chain combines TRBV18 with TRBJ2-1; no clear D. Trimming stripped 3 bases from V and 7 bases from J, with 10 bases between. This CDR3 is built from 13 residues. In germline, CDR1 is KGHSH, CDR2 LQKENI. Here the CDR3 reads CASSPLGPNEQFF. As DNA, the CDR3 is TGTGCCAGCTCACCCCTCGGGCCTAATGAGCAGTTCTTC.

CDR3 nucleotide sequence: TGTGCCAGCAGTGGTATGACCACAGATACGCAGTATTTT. This codes for CASSGMTTDTQYF. This chain links TRBV2 with TRBJ2-3; D call uncertain. This CDR3 contains 13 residues. Germline V CDR1 and CDR2: SNHLY, FYNNEI. V shed 4 bases and J shed 2 bases, with 7 bases lying between them.

The rearrangement links TRBV7-2 to TRBJ2-4; possible D gene TRBD2, 7 bases. This CDR3 spans 19 amino acids. Trimming shortened V by 6 bases and J by 0 bases, and 24 bases separated the two germline ends. Germline CDR1 and CDR2: SGHTA and FQGNSA. CDR3 protein: CASSQILGGDTGAKNIQYF. The CDR3 nucleotides read TGTGCCAGCAGTCAGATCCTAGGGGGGGACACAGGAGCCAAAAACATTCAGTACTTC.

The chain is built from TRBV30 and TRBJ1-1; no clear D gene. V was clipped by 2 bases and J by 1 base, with 8 bases between them. The germline V gene encodes CDR1 GTSNPN and CDR2 SVGIG (reference sequence). This CDR3 contains 13 residues. For the CDR3, the DNA is TGTGCCTGGAGTAGGTTAGAGAACACTGAAGCTTTCTTT. Protein product: CAWSRLENTEAFF.

The V and J genes are TRBV7-6 and TRBJ2-1, with 11 bases lining up with TRBD2. Trimming at V came to 5 bases and at J to 7 bases, leaving 10 bases not matched to a gene. The CDR3 extends over 16 amino acids. Per the germline V gene, CDR1 is SGHVS and CDR2 is FNYEAQ. The chain's CDR3 is CASSPETSGTQNEQFF. The CDR3 coding sequence is TGTGCCAGCAGCCCGGAGACTAGCGGGACTCAAAATGAGCAGTTCTTC.